This TCR beta chain was recovered during a study of cytomegalovirus exposure and HLA in healthy donors. This CDR3 spans 14 amino acids. The junction had 4 bases not matched to a gene; V was cut back by 4 bases and J by 4 bases. The germline V gene has CDR1 MNHEY and CDR2 SMNVEV (reference sequence). PCR primers comprised 60 Vbeta and 13 Jbeta primers. Libraries were prepared by immunoSEQ multiplex PCR; TCRdb keeps only in-frame clonotypes and omits some of them. Among some 97,000 clones listed, 60% to 80% were seen once. The chain couples TRBV27 to TRBJ2-5; 9 nucleotides line up with TRBD2. The TCR was taken from a woman between 18 and 29 years old in good health and CMV-seropositive. Specimen: PBMCs. The CDR3 protein is CASSSIAGVETQYF. The DNA for the CDR3 is TGTGCCAGCAGTTCCATAGCGGGAGTAGAGACCCAGTACTTC.